This T cell receptor beta chain was identified in a study of T-cell reconstitution after alpha-beta-depleted transplantation in children. Preparing the TCRbeta library involved the use of unique molecular identifiers. MiXCR, run by TCRdb on the PCR reads, gives a single entry per CDR3 protein. This table holds a few hundred thousand distinct CDR3 sequences, around 19% found once. Ten or more counts support this clonotype. The germline gives CDR1 SNHLY, CDR2 FYNNEI. The CDR3 runs 15 residues. V lost 5 bases to trimming and J lost 0 bases, with 12 bases between them. This TCR came from a human donor who donated a stem cell graft to a child with acute lymphoblastic leukemia. This chain joins TRBV2 and TRBJ2-3, with D possibly being TRBD2 (5 bases). The source was PBMCs from the stem cell graft donor, collected from the stem cell graft. The CDR3: CASSRLAASTDTQYF. CDR3 DNA: TGTGCCAGCAGTCGCCTAGCAGCTAGCACAGATACGCAGTATTTT.